A selection of T cell receptor beta chains follows, all from one sample in a study of blood T cell repertoires in COVID-19. Assay used: immunoSEQ multiplex PCR; TCRdb lists only in-frame clones, some missing. The data show around 300,000 clones, with 88% seen just once and 2% to 2.5% held by the top ten. The sequenced material came from PBMCs or T cells enriched from blood (not recorded which). The receptors were sampled from a woman in her fifties or sixties in a cohort exposed to, infected with or recovered from COVID-19 (not recorded which). CDR3s include the opening cysteine and the closing phenylalanine or tryptophan. The order of the fields is J gene, D gene, clone size, V gene, CDR3 DNA, CDR3 protein. D genes are given only for firm matches. Clone size is given for some rows only: seen once, a few or many times, or a class if the clone is expanded.

J: TRBJ2-7; D: TRBD2; size: .; V: TRBV6-6; DNA: TGTGCCAGCAGTTACACCCCTAGCGGGAGGGCCTCCGAGCAGTACTTC; CDR3: CASSYTPSGRASEQYF
J: TRBJ2-1; D: TRBD1; size: .; V: TRBV11-1; DNA: TGTGCCAGCAGCCGAAGACAGGGCTCCTACAATGAGCAGTTCTTC; CDR3: CASSRRQGSYNEQFF
J: TRBJ1-2; D: TRBD1; size: .; V: TRBV5-1; DNA: TGCGCCAGCAGCTCTGGGACAGGGGGCCTCTATGGCTACACCTTC; CDR3: CASSSGTGGLYGYTF
J: TRBJ2-5; D: .; size: .; V: TRBV2; DNA: TGTGCCAGCCTTCCCCTAATCAGGGGCTGGGAGACCCAGTACTTC; CDR3: CASLPLIRGWETQYF
J: TRBJ1-6; D: TRBD1; size: .; V: TRBV4-2; DNA: TGTGCCAGCAGCCAAGATCTTTCGGGACAGGGGGGGGCACCCCTCCACTTT; CDR3: CASSQDLSGQGGAPLHF
J: TRBJ1-1; D: .; size: .; V: TRBV27; DNA: TGTGCCAGCAGTTCGACTATTAGATGGACTGAAGCTTTCTTT; CDR3: CASSSTIRWTEAFF
J: TRBJ2-4; D: TRBD1; size: .; V: TRBV6-5; DNA: TGTGCCAGCAGCCCCGGCCGGGACAGGGGCATTCAGTACTTC; CDR3: CASSPGRDRGIQYF
J: TRBJ2-3; D: .; size: once; V: TRBV7-3; DNA: TGTGCCAGCAGCTTAGGGGCTGGTACAGATACGCAGTATTTT; CDR3: CASSLGAGTDTQYF
J: TRBJ2-1; D: .; size: .; V: TRBV5-1; DNA: TGCGCCAGCAGCTTGGTTTGGATTAGCGCCGGGGGTGAGCAGTTCTTC; CDR3: CASSLVWISAGGEQFF
J: TRBJ2-7; D: TRBD1; size: .; V: TRBV4-2; DNA: TGTGCCAGCAGCCAAGATCAGGGAGACCCAGGGGGCGAGCAGTACTTC; CDR3: CASSQDQGDPGGEQYF
J: TRBJ1-1; D: .; size: .; V: TRBV5-1; DNA: TGCGCCAGCAGCTCGACTCTGAACACTGAAGCTTTCTTT; CDR3: CASSSTLNTEAFF
J: TRBJ2-7; D: TRBD2; size: .; V: TRBV13; DNA: TGTGCCAGCAGCGAGATAGCGGGAGTCTCCTACGAGCAGTACTTC; CDR3: CASSEIAGVSYEQYF
J: TRBJ2-1; D: TRBD2; size: .; V: TRBV3-1/TRBV3-2; DNA: TGTGCCAGCAGCCGGGGACTAGCGGGAGAGAATGAGCAGTTCTTC; CDR3: CASSRGLAGENEQFF
J: TRBJ2-1; D: .; size: .; V: TRBV9; DNA: TGTGCCAGCAGCGTAACCGGCGGGAAGCACTACAATGAGCAGTTCTTC; CDR3: CASSVTGGKHYNEQFF
J: TRBJ2-1; D: .; size: once; V: TRBV6-5; DNA: TGTGCCAGCAGTTACCTACAGAACAATGAGCAGTTCTTC; CDR3: CASSYLQNNEQFF
J: TRBJ2-5; D: TRBD2; size: .; V: TRBV11-2; DNA: TGTGCCAGCAGTCGACCTAGCGGGAGTGGAGAGACCCAGTACTTC; CDR3: CASSRPSGSGETQYF
J: TRBJ2-5; D: TRBD1; size: .; V: TRBV23-1; DNA: TGCGCCAGCAGTCAATCAGTGGGTGAGGAGTGGACAGGGACAAACGAGACCCAGTACTTC; CDR3: CASSQSVGEEWTGTNETQYF
J: TRBJ2-1; D: TRBD2; size: .; V: TRBV2; DNA: TGTGCCAGCCCCCCGGTGCAGTCTAGCGGGAGCCTCAATGAGCAGTTCTTC; CDR3: CASPPVQSSGSLNEQFF
J: TRBJ1-6; D: .; size: .; V: TRBV10-2; DNA: TGCGCCAGCAGCCCTTCGGATTCACCCCTCCACTTT; CDR3: CASSPSDSPLHF
J: TRBJ2-2; D: TRBD2; size: .; V: TRBV24-1; DNA: TGTGCCACCAGCGGGAGGGGGACCGGGGAGCTGTTTTTT; CDR3: CATSGRGTGELFF
J: TRBJ1-4; D: .; size: .; V: TRBV7-2; DNA: TGTGCCAGCAGCTCCTGGGGGCAGGATGAAAAACTGTTTTTT; CDR3: CASSSWGQDEKLFF
J: TRBJ2-7; D: TRBD1; size: .; V: TRBV7-9; DNA: TGTGCCAGCAGCTTCCTGCGACAGGGCCTCTCCTCCTACGAGCAGTACTTC; CDR3: CASSFLRQGLSSYEQYF
J: TRBJ2-6; D: .; size: .; V: TRBV7-3; DNA: TGTGCCAGCAGCTTAAGGGCTAGGGGCTTTGGTGGGGCCAACGTCCTGACTTTC; CDR3: CASSLRARGFGGANVLTF
J: TRBJ2-1; D: TRBD2; size: .; V: TRBV5-1; DNA: TGCGCCAGCACCCAGGGACTAGCGGCAACCATGCGTGAGCAGTTCTTC; CDR3: CASTQGLAATMREQFF
J: TRBJ1-2; D: .; size: .; V: TRBV19; DNA: TGTGCCAGTAGCGGCAGGGCTCATGGCTACACCTTC; CDR3: CASSGRAHGYTF
J: TRBJ2-1; D: .; size: .; V: TRBV5-1; DNA: TGCGCCAGCAGCTTGGCTAGCCGCGACAATGAGCAGTTCTTC; CDR3: CASSLASRDNEQFF
J: TRBJ2-2; D: .; size: .; V: TRBV11-2; DNA: TGTGCCAGCTCCGGTACGAACACCGGGGAGCTGTTTTTT; CDR3: CASSGTNTGELFF
J: TRBJ1-2; D: .; size: .; V: TRBV7-9; DNA: TGTGCCAGCAGCTTAGCGACGGGATTTACAAACTATGGCTACACCTTC; CDR3: CASSLATGFTNYGYTF
J: TRBJ2-1; D: TRBD1; size: .; V: TRBV6-5; DNA: TGTGCCAGCACCACCGACAGGGCTCGAGAGAATGAGCAGTTCTTC; CDR3: CASTTDRARENEQFF
J: TRBJ1-2; D: .; size: many; V: TRBV25-1; DNA: TGTGCCAGCAGTGAACAGGCGTATGGCTACACCTTC; CDR3: CASSEQAYGYTF
J: TRBJ1-1; D: TRBD1; size: few; V: TRBV28; DNA: TGTGCCAGCAGTTTACAGACAGGGGGAGCTTTCTTT; CDR3: CASSLQTGGAFF
J: TRBJ1-5; D: .; size: once; V: TRBV24-1; DNA: TGTGCCACCAGTGGTCAGGGAGGTAGCAATCAGCCCCAGCATTTT; CDR3: CATSGQGGSNQPQHF
J: TRBJ2-3; D: .; size: .; V: TRBV12-3/TRBV12-4; DNA: TGTGCCAGCAGCCCTCAGAGCACAGATACGCAGTATTTT; CDR3: CASSPQSTDTQYF
J: TRBJ2-1; D: .; size: once; V: TRBV7-6; DNA: TGTGCCAGCCGGTCGGTGAGCTCCTACAATGAGCAGTTCTTC; CDR3: CASRSVSSYNEQFF
J: TRBJ2-1; D: TRBD2; size: few; V: TRBV3-1/TRBV3-2; DNA: TGTGCCAGCAGCATAGGTAGCGGGAGAAGAATACGGAATGAGCAGTTCTTC; CDR3: CASSIGSGRRIRNEQFF
J: TRBJ2-1; D: .; size: .; V: TRBV7-3; DNA: TGTGCCAGCAGCGCTCAGGGATATGAGCAGTTCTTC; CDR3: CASSAQGYEQFF
J: TRBJ2-1; D: TRBD2; size: .; V: TRBV9; DNA: TGTGCCAGCAGCGCCCTAGCGGTCTCCTACAATGAGCAGTTCTTC; CDR3: CASSALAVSYNEQFF
J: TRBJ2-7; D: .; size: once; V: TRBV28; DNA: TGTGCCAGCAGTCACTTATCCCGGGCCTCTAGCCCCTACGAGCAGTACTTC; CDR3: CASSHLSRASSPYEQYF
J: TRBJ1-6; D: .; size: .; V: TRBV28; DNA: TGTGCCAGCATGGGGGGGACTAATTCACCCCTCCACTTT; CDR3: CASMGGTNSPLHF
J: TRBJ1-6; D: .; size: .; V: TRBV27; DNA: TGTGCCAGCAGTTTCTGGTCGGGGGAGGGCTATAATTCACCCCTCCACTTT; CDR3: CASSFWSGEGYNSPLHF
J: TRBJ2-2; D: TRBD2; size: .; V: TRBV5-1; DNA: TGCGCCAGCAACCTGGGGACTAGCGGATACACCGGGGAGCTGTTTTTT; CDR3: CASNLGTSGYTGELFF
J: TRBJ1-3; D: .; size: .; V: TRBV24-1; DNA: TGTGCCACCAGTGCCGGCAGGGGCTCTGGAAACACCATATATTTT; CDR3: CATSAGRGSGNTIYF
J: TRBJ2-5; D: .; size: .; V: TRBV7-6; DNA: TGTGCCAGCAGCCTAATGGGCAACCAAGAGACCCAGTACTTC; CDR3: CASSLMGNQETQYF
J: TRBJ2-1; D: TRBD1; size: .; V: TRBV5-1; DNA: TGCGCCAGCAGCATTCGGACAGGGGAAGGGTCCTACAATGAGCAGTTCTTC; CDR3: CASSIRTGEGSYNEQFF
J: TRBJ1-4; D: TRBD1; size: .; V: TRBV7-9; DNA: TGTGCCAGCAGCCCGCGGGGACAGGGGATGGGAGAAAAACTGTTTTTT; CDR3: CASSPRGQGMGEKLFF
J: TRBJ2-3; D: TRBD2; size: .; V: TRBV7-3; DNA: TGTGCCAGCAGCTCCGGTGGCGGGAGTGGGGTAGATACGCAGTATTTT; CDR3: CASSSGGGSGVDTQYF
J: TRBJ2-7; D: TRBD2; size: once; V: TRBV11-2; DNA: TGTGCCAGCAGCTTAGACGGGACTAGCTCCTACGAGCAGTACTTC; CDR3: CASSLDGTSSYEQYF